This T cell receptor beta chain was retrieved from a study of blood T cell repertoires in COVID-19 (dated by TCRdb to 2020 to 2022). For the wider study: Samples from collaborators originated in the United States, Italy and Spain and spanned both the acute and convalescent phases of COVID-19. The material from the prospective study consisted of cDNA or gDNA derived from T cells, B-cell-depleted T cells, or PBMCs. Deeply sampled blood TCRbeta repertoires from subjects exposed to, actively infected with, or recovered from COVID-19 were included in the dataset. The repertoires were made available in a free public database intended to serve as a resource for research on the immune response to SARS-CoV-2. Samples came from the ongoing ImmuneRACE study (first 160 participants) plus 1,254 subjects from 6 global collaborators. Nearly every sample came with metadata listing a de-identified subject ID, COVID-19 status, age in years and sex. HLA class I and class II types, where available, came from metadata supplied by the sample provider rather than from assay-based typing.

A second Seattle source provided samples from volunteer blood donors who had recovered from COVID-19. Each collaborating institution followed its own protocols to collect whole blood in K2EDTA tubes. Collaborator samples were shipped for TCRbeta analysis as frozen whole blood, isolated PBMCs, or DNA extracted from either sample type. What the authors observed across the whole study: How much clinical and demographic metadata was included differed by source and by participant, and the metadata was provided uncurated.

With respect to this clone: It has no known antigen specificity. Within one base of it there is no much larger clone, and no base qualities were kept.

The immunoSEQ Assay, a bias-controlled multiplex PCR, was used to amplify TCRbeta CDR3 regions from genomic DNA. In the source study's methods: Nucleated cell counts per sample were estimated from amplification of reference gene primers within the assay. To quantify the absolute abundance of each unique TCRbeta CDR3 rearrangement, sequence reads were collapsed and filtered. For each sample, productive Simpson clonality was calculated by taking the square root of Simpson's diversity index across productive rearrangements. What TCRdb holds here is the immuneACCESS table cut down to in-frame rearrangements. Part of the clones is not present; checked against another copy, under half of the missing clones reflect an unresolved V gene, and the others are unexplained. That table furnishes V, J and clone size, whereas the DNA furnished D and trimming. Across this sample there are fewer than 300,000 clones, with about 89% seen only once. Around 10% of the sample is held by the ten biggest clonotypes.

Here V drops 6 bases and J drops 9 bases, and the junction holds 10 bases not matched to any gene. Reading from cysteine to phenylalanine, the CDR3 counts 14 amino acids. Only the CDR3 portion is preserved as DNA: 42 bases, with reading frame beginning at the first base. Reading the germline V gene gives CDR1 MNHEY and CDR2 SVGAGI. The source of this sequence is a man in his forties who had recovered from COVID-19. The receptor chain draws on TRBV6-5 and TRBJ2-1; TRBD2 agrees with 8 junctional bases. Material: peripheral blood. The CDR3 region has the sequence CASRALTSVGEQFF. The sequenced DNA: TGTGCCAGCAGGGCCCTGACTAGCGTAGGTGAGCAGTTCTTC.